Below are 21 T cell receptor beta chains sequenced from a single sample in a study of blood T cell repertoires in COVID-19. Profiling relied on immunoSEQ multiplex PCR, and the TCRdb table lists in-frame clones only, not all of them. The sample holds more than 400,000 clones, around 90% seen once. The sample was PBMCs or T cells enriched from blood (not recorded which). The origin of the receptors is a woman aged 18-30 years who had recovered from COVID-19.

For this clone: The germline gene is not matched at one end of the junction; a read error may be the cause. The rearrangement uses TRBV28 and TRBJ1-2, with a tentative D call TRBD1 (5 bases). Germline-derived CDR1 and CDR2 are MDHEN and SYDVKM. The CDR3 is 12 residues long. DNA for the CDR3: TGTGCCAGCAGTGATCAACTAACCGGGACTGGGTTC. This translates into CASSDQLTGTGF.

The chain uses TRBV5-4 and TRBJ1-2; a possible D gene is TRBD1 (6 bases). With 2 bases removed from V and 8 bases from J, the gap between germline ends came to 16 bases. CDR3 size: 14 residues. Germline values: CDR1 SGHNT, CDR2 YYREEE (reference sequence). DNA for the CDR3: TGTGCCAGCAGCTTAAGAATAGGGCAGGGGGGCTACACCTTC. Its protein is CASSLRIGQGGYTF.

This chain uses TRBV18 with TRBJ1-5; D uncertain. Trimming stripped 8 bases from V and 6 bases from J, with 20 bases between. The CDR3 consists of 15 residues. Germline V gene lookup returns CDR1 KGHSH and CDR2 LQKENI. The CDR3 loop reads CASASGPTGAQPQHF. DNA for the CDR3: TGTGCCAGCGCGTCTGGACCTACGGGAGCTCAGCCCCAGCATTTT. Full variable domain (remainder filled in from reference TRBV18 and TRBJ1-5): NAGVMQNPRHLVRRRGQEARLRCSPMKGHSHVYWYRQLPEEGLKFMVYLQKENIIDESGMPKERFSAEFPKEGPSILRIQQVVRGDSAAYFCASASGPTGAQPQHFGDGTRLSIL.

V gene TRBV5-1 combines with J gene TRBJ1-1; D remains ambiguous. The CDR3 covers 14 residues. CDR1 is SGHRS and CDR2 is YFSETQ in the germline V gene. V dropped 2 bases and J dropped 4 bases, with 12 bases sitting between them. The CDR3 nucleotides read TGCGCCAGCAGCTTATCGGCCGAGCGCACTGAAGCTTTCTTT. Its translation is CASSLSAERTEAFF.

This clone was picked up many times. The rearrangement uses TRBV2 and TRBJ2-3; TRBD2 might be the D (6 bases). The CDR3 length is 12 residues. Trimming took off 6 bases at V and 6 bases at J, with 10 bases between the two ends. In germline, CDR1 is SNHLY, CDR2 FYNNEI. The CDR3, as DNA: TGTGCCAGCAGGGACTACGGGGATACGCAGTATTTT. This translates into CASRDYGDTQYF.

The chain carries TRBV6-6 and TRBJ1-2; 9 bases line up with TRBD1. The V gene's germline CDR1 is MNHNY and CDR2 SVGAGI (reference sequence). The CDR3 sequence is 16 residues long. The junction had 13 bases not matched to a gene; V was cut back by 4 bases and J by 7 bases. The CDR3 loop is CASSSRQGTGNGGYTF. The CDR3 DNA is TGTGCCAGCAGTTCCCGTCAGGGGACAGGGAACGGTGGCTACACCTTC.

V gene TRBV28 combines with J gene TRBJ1-1, with D tentatively TRBD1 (6 bases). From germline, CDR1 is MDHEN and CDR2 SYDVKM. This CDR3 region has 14 residues. Trimming pared 3 bases from V and 1 base from J, leaving 9 bases between. CDR3 region: CASSFWGQNTEAFF. CDR3 nucleotides: TGTGCCAGCAGTTTTTGGGGGCAGAACACTGAAGCTTTCTTT.

The V and J genes are TRBV28 and TRBJ2-1, with TRBD2 matching over 10 bases. This CDR3 has 20 amino acids. V lost 4 bases to trimming and J lost 3 bases; unmatched junction nucleotides: 18. Looked up from germline, CDR1 is MDHEN and CDR2 is SYDVKM. The CDR3 DNA follows: TGTGCCAGCAGTTCTCTAAGGTCGAGCGGGGGGGCCAGGAGCTACAATGAGCAGTTCTTC. Translating gives CASSSLRSSGGARSYNEQFF.

This clone came up a few times. This chain connects TRBV30 to TRBJ1-3; D may be TRBD1 (5 bases). The V gene's germline CDR1 is GTSNPN and CDR2 SVGIG (reference sequence). With 4 bases removed from V and 2 bases from J, the gap between germline ends came to 12 bases. This CDR3 is 14 amino acids long. The CDR3 is CAWNYKGTGNTIYF. The CDR3 coding sequence is TGTGCCTGGAATTATAAGGGGACTGGAAACACCATATATTTT.

This clone is a singleton in its sample. Sequence at one end of the junction differs from germline and may be a read error. This chain uses TRBV13 with TRBJ1-1; D call uncertain. This CDR3 has 11 amino acids. Per germline, CDR1 PRHDT and CDR2 FYEKMQ (reference sequence). DNA for the CDR3: TGTGCCAGCAGCTTAAACAATGAAGCTTTCTTT. It yields the protein CASSLNNEAFF.

The rearrangement links TRBV10-3 to TRBJ2-2; 8 nucleotides line up with TRBD1. Losses at the gene ends were 8 bases for V and 8 bases for J; bases not matched to a gene: 7. The length of the CDR3 is 13 residues. The germline V gene encodes CDR1 ENHRY and CDR2 SYGVKD. CDR3 sequence reads: CAIGETGEGELFF. DNA of the CDR3: TGTGCCATCGGAGAGACAGGGGAAGGGGAGCTGTTTTTT.

The chain couples TRBV2 to TRBJ1-5; tentatively, D is TRBD1 (5 bases). V lost 3 bases, J lost 6 bases, and 18 bases lay in between. Germline V gene data show CDR1 as SNHLY and CDR2 as FYNNEI. The CDR3 has 16 amino acids. In DNA form, the CDR3 reads TGTGCCAGCAGTGATGGGGCAGGGAGGTTGACTCAGCCCCAGCATTTT. It yields the protein CASSDGAGRLTQPQHF.

V is TRBV3-1 (or the pseudogene TRBV3-2) and J is TRBJ2-5; D is undetermined. Trimming took off 4 bases at V and 5 bases at J, with 14 bases between the two ends. This CDR3 is built from 14 residues. CDR1 LGHDT and CDR2 YNNKEL come from the germline V gene (reference sequence). The DNA for the CDR3 is TGTGCCAGCAGCCGGATGGGCAGATGGGAGACCCAGTACTTC. It specifies CASSRMGRWETQYF.

The chain links TRBV10-2 to TRBJ2-7; 7 bases align to TRBD1. Per the germline V gene, CDR1 is WSHSY and CDR2 is SAAADI. V lost 8 bases and J lost 1; bases outside the gene matches: 2. CDR3 length: 12 residues. CDR3 in DNA: TGCGCCAGCGACAGGGTTTCCTACGAGCAGTACTTC. Translated: CASDRVSYEQYF.

The V and J genes are TRBV5-1 and TRBJ2-3; 12 bases align to TRBD2. Germline assignment: CDR1 SGHRS and CDR2 YFSETQ. This CDR3 has 16 amino acids. V lost 4 bases to trimming and J lost 3 bases; unmatched junction nucleotides: 6. CDR3 nucleotides: TGCGCCAGCAGCGCGAGGACTAGCGGGGTAACAGATACGCAGTATTTT. This translates into CASSARTSGVTDTQYF.

The rearrangement links TRBV25-1 to TRBJ1-1, with 11 bases fitting TRBD1. J was trimmed by 4 bases and V by 5 bases; bases with no gene match: 9. The germline CDR1 and CDR2 sequences are MGHDK and SYGVNS. The CDR3 spans 16 residues. CDR3 sequence (DNA): TGTGCCAGCAGTCCCCGGACAGGGGGCCGTTTCACTGAAGCTTTCTTT. It yields the protein CASSPRTGGRFTEAFF.

The V call is TRBV27, the J call TRBJ1-5; TRBD1 might be the D (6 bases). V shed 6 bases and J shed 4 bases, with 13 bases lying between them. The CDR3 loop spans 14 amino acids. The germline V gene has CDR1 MNHEY and CDR2 SMNVEV (reference sequence). The CDR3 reads CASSPGQLNQPQHF. CDR3 nucleotides: TGTGCCAGCAGCCCAGGACAGCTAAATCAGCCCCAGCATTTT.

The V and J genes are TRBV19 and TRBJ2-3; 8 positions match TRBD2. CDR1 is LNHDA and CDR2 is SQIVND in the germline V gene (reference sequence). Trimming at V came to 6 bases and at J to 2 bases, leaving 10 bases not matched to a gene. The CDR3 is 16 residues long. CDR3 in DNA: TGTGCCAGTAGATGGCGGGGGGACTCAAACACAGATACGCAGTATTTT. It is translated as CASRWRGDSNTDTQYF.

The chain has TRBV18 and TRBJ2-7, with a tentative D call TRBD2 (5 bases). The germline CDR1 and CDR2 sequences are KGHSH and LQKENI. Between the trimmed V and J ends, which lost 6 bases and 3 bases, there was a span of 12 bases. This CDR3 spans 13 amino acids. The CDR3 sequence: CASSLGLLYEQYF. CDR3 sequence (DNA): TGTGCCAGCTCTCTAGGACTGCTCTACGAGCAGTACTTC. The complete variable domain, with remaining parts taken from reference TRBV18 and TRBJ2-7, reads NAGVMQNPRHLVRRRGQEARLRCSPMKGHSHVYWYRQLPEEGLKFMVYLQKENIIDESGMPKERFSAEFPKEGPSILRIQQVVRGDSAAYFCASSLGLLYEQYFGPGTRLTVT.

The rearrangement links TRBV7-2 to TRBJ2-7; possible D gene TRBD2, 6 bases. CDR1 and CDR2 (germline): SGHTA, FQGNSA. Trimming took 7 bases from V and 1 from J, leaving 11 bases between them. The CDR3 is 13 residues long. Written as DNA, the CDR3 is TGTGCCAGCACCCCCGGGGGTTCCTACGAGCAGTACTTC. This codes for CASTPGGSYEQYF.

This chain joins TRBV18 and TRBJ2-7, with 10 bases aligning to TRBD1. This CDR3 comprises 15 residues. Germline lookup yields CDR1 KGHSH and CDR2 LQKENI. The V and J ends lost 2 bases and 6 bases, in that order; junction bases with no gene match: 7. The CDR3 loop reads CASSPAGTGVGEQYF. The CDR3, as DNA: TGTGCCAGCTCACCAGCCGGGACAGGGGTTGGCGAGCAGTACTTC.